Listed below are T cell receptor beta chains from one sample, sequenced in a study of PD-1 blockade in classical Hodgkin lymphoma. Method: immunoSEQ multiplex PCR; TCRdb's copy keeps in-frame clones and lacks some. The table records 10,000 to 15,000 clones, just under 80% of them present only once. Sequencing was performed on peripheral blood mononuclear cells (PBMCs), taken at baseline. Source of these receptors: a human donor with classical Hodgkin lymphoma. Both conserved end residues are trimmed from each CDR3.

>TRBJ2-7|13|TRBV11-2
ASRKTGVIHYEQY
>TRBJ1-5|13|TRBV7-2
ASSLWGMREQPQH
>TRBJ2-2|13|TRBV29-1
SVEEDGGFTGELF
>TRBJ2-2|13|TRBV9
ASSPRDWNTGELF
>TRBJ2-7|13|TRBV19
ASSRGTGASYEQY
>TRBJ1-2|12|TRBV5-6
ASSSLGGDYGYT
>TRBJ2-3|12|TRBV28
ASSLLQGTDTQY
>TRBJ2-5|12|TRBV28
ASTLPGVQETQY
>TRBJ2-3|14|TRBV7-8
ASSYRQGKYTDTQY
>TRBJ1-2|14|TRBV18
ASSYRQGSLGYGYT
>TRBJ2-1|14|TRBV7-2
ASSLEGTGTYNEQF
>TRBJ1-3|13|TRBV6-5
ASSYSGDFGNTIY
>TRBJ2-5|13|TRBV7-2
ASSLSGRGGETQY
>TRBJ2-1|12|TRBV5-4
ASSLGGAYNEQF
>TRBJ1-6|13|TRBV28
ASRGRVSRSPPLH
>TRBJ1-6|12|TRBV5-1
ASRAPGANSPLH
>TRBJ2-1|14|TRBV10-3
AISLTSGLYYNEQF
>TRBJ2-7|11|TRBV10-3
AIRPTGGYEQY
>TRBJ1-2|14|TRBV5-5
ASSLFTQGAEDGYT
>TRBJ2-2|13|TRBV27
ASSLSTVVTGELF
>TRBJ2-3|13|TRBV5-5
ASSLYAGVTDTQY
>TRBJ1-1|13|TRBV13
ASSAMDSWNTEAF
>TRBJ2-2|14|TRBV5-1
ASSLGGPPLTGELF
>TRBJ2-1|11|TRBV7-9
ASSLGAGGRSF
>TRBJ1-1|12|TRBV29-1
SVRQGAMNTEAF
>TRBJ1-6|13|TRBV5-6
ASSFWTADNSPLH
>TRBJ2-3|12|TRBV6-5
ASGAGAGTDTQY
>TRBJ1-5|12|TRBV6-5
ASSAVSSNQPQH
>TRBJ1-6|9|TRBV7-9
ASSPGRPLH
>TRBJ1-2|12|TRBV2
ASSGTRDRFGYT
>TRBJ1-1|18|TRBV7-8
ASSLGYGLRGSFVGTEAF